This entry is about one T cell receptor beta chain. Its antigen is unknown. The input lacks base qualities; no much larger clone sits a single base away. Using the deep immunoSEQ assay, TCR CDR3 regions were amplified from genomic DNA by multiplex PCR. Extracted genomic DNA from each cell subset was distributed evenly across all wells of several immunoSEQ 96-well plates, and each plate was treated as a replicate. For sorted subsets, roughly 200 ng of genomic DNA, equivalent to 25,000 to 30,000 T cell genomes, went into each replicate PCR. The purified libraries were quantified using a Qubit 3.0 fluorometer, sized with a Bioanalyzer 2100, and then quantified again using the KAPA Library Quantification kit. A separate single-read 150-cycle Illumina NextSeq 550 flow cell was used to sequence each immunoSEQ 96-well plate. On the authors' methods: Because only junctional sequences without quality scores were contained in the immunoSEQ output, filtering matching that applied to full-length reads could not be performed. Sequences were annotated with PyIR, a Python wrapper for IgBLAST v1.9, and V/J genes and CDR3 were assigned using IMGT germline references. Reads were filtered out if the reads had weak V/J assignments (E-value above 1e-6), no CDR3, stop codons, out-of-frame junctions, or ambiguous translated residues. A V3J clonotype was defined by an identical inferred V gene, J gene, and CDR3 amino acid sequence. Percentage overlap between repertoires was calculated by dividing the number of shared unique clonotypes by the size of the smaller repertoire. Richness of each repertoire was evaluated using RTK rarefaction, the Chao1 estimator, and Recon v2.1 estimates of unobserved clonotypes. Generation probabilities for all TCRbeta clonotypes obtained by the gDNA method from several donors were computed using OLGA. The clones in this table, taken by TCRdb from immuneACCESS, are in-frame only. Not every clone is retained; where verified, under half of the shortfall comes from an unresolved V gene, and the cause of the rest is unknown. V, J and clone size are those of that table, while D and trimming were read from the DNA. The sample has about 2.3 million clones on record, 92% of them singletons. The ten top clones hold roughly 0.34% of the sample.

Healthy HIV-negative adults with no recently reported acute infections or vaccinations were included as donors. Every donor was a Caucasian adult residing in Nashville, Tennessee, USA. CD4+ T cells were enriched by magnetic negative selection; naive cells were then positively selected on CD45RA, and the negative fraction formed the memory subset. Blood was collected by leukapheresis, and PBMCs were isolated by Ficoll-Histopaque density gradient centrifugation and then cryopreserved in liquid nitrogen vapor phase. Purity and quantity of every magnetically sorted T cell population were checked by analytical flow cytometry. Genomic DNA was isolated from every sorted fraction and measured by UV absorbance on a Nanodrop 2000c. V and J are truncated by 5 bases and 4 bases respectively, leaving an intervening sequence of 11 bases. Spanning cysteine to phenylalanine, the CDR3 consists of 12 amino acids. Only CDR3 DNA is held: 36 bases, read in frame from base 1. From a lookup of the germline V gene (reference sequence), CDR1 and CDR2 are GTSNPN and SVGIG.

The data were obtained in a study of shared clonotypes between healthy human individuals (TCRdb year 2020). Describing the broader study: Three men and a couple of women, aged 18 to 49 years, made up the cohort. For each donor, CD4 naive and CD4 memory were each run on three plates, CD8 naive on two plates, and CD8 memory on one plate. To increase sequencing depth and limit assay-specific biases, different laboratories used diverse techniques to prepare libraries and sequence TCR repertoires. Blood TCR repertoires of roughly five healthy adults were deeply sequenced to estimate repertoire size and the extent of clonotype sharing between individuals. Between about 0.8 and 9 billion PBMCs per donor were obtained by leukapheresis. Broad study findings and their caveats: Compared with non-shared clonotypes, the clonotypes found in all four sorted-subset donors had higher generation probabilities. Because the study included a small number of donors, the genetic and exposure-history diversity represented was limited. Incomplete sequencing was indicated by rarefaction of sorted-subset datasets, despite the large sequencing depth. Estimated clonotype richness was generally larger for naive than for memory subsets. Across a few donors, around 5.4% of naive CD4, roughly 3.4% of naive CD8, 2% to 2.5% of memory CD4, and approximately 0.42% of memory CD8 clonotypes were shared. Pairwise subsampling led to the expectation that sequencing depth would affect the degree of clonotype sharing among donors. Sampling was restricted to blood, and TCR repertoires in tissue are likely to differ from TCR repertoires in blood.

What was sequenced was naive CD4+ T cells from PBMCs. This specimen's cell subset or site label, interpreted: CD45RA+ positively selected. The TCR sequence derives from a man aged 18-30 years in good health. Some clones in this sample may be carry-over from other donors' samples. The rearranged chain carries TRBV30 and TRBJ1-1; no D gene call is confident. The base sequence is TGTGCCTGGCGCCTGACACTCACTGAAGCTTTCTTT. This gives the protein CAWRLTLTEAFF.